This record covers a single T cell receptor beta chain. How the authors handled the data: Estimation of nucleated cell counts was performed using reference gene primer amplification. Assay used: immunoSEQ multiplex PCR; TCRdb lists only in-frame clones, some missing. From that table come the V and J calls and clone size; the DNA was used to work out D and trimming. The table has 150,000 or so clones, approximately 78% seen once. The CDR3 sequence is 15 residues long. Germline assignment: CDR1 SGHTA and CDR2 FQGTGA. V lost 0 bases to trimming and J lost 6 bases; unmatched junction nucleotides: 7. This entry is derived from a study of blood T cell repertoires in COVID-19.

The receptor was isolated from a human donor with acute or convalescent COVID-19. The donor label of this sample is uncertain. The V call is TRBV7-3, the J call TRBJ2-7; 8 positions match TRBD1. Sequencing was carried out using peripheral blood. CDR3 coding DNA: TGTGCCAGCAGCTTAACGGGACAGGTATCCGTCGAGCAGTACTTC. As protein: CASSLTGQVSVEQYF.